Described below is a single T cell receptor beta chain sequence and its context. Antigen specificity is unknown. This PCR relied on a set of 60 Vbeta primers and 13 Jbeta primers. TCRdb's copy holds only in-frame clones and misses some; the assay was immunoSEQ multiplex PCR. The sample holds over 100,000 clones, roughly 79% seen once. Trimming stripped 6 bases from V and 2 bases from J, with 7 bases between. Germline V gene sequence: CDR1 MNHNY, CDR2 SVGAGI (reference sequence). The CDR3 loop spans 13 amino acids. These data are taken from a study of cytomegalovirus exposure and HLA in healthy donors. Study-level results: Rare TCR sequences predominated, though certain public TCRs were found in many donors.

The chain joins TRBV6-6 to TRBJ1-4, with TRBD1 as a possible D gene (5 bases). The sample taken for sequencing was PBMCs. The TCR sequence derives from a woman aged 40 to 55 in good health and CMV-seronegative. The CDR3 sequence is CASRGPTNEKLFF. Here the CDR3 DNA reads TGTGCCAGCAGGGGGCCGACTAATGAAAAACTGTTTTTT.